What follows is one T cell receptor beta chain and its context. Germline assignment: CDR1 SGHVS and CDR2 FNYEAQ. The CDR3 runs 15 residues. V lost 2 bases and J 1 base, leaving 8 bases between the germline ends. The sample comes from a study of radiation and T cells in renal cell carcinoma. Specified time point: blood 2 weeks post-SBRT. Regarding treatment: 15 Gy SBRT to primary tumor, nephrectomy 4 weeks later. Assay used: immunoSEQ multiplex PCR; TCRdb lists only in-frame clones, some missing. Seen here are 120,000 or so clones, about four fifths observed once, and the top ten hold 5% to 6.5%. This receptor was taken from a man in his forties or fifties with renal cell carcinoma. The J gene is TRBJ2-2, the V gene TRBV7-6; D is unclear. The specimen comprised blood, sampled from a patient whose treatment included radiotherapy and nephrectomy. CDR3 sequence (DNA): TGTGCCAGCAGCTTACAGCGCCAGAACACCGGGGAGCTGTTTTTT. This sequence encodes CASSLQRQNTGELFF.